This T cell receptor (beta chain) was sequenced for a study of blood T cell repertoires in COVID-19. Only in-frame clones appear in the TCRdb table, and some are missing; sequencing was by immunoSEQ multiplex PCR. This table has about 270,000 clones, 85% to 90% appearing once. The clonotype comes from a woman under 30 who had recovered from COVID-19. The specimen sequenced was PBMCs or T cells enriched from blood (not recorded which).

The CDR3 region has the DNA TGTGCCAGCAGTTACTCGAGCAGGGCTAACTATGGCTACACCTTC. Translating gives CASSYSSRANYGYTF. The genes are TRBV6-2 or TRBV6-3 and TRBJ1-2, with a tentative D call TRBD1 (5 bases). The CDR3 runs 15 residues. V was shortened by 0 bases and J by 0 bases, with 8 bases between the two germline ends. The germline V gene has CDR1 MNHEY and CDR2 SVGEGT.